At least ten counts were recorded for the clone carrying this TCR beta chain. The target antigen is unknown. This specimen belongs to a study of identical twins. The CDR3 length is 15 residues. From germline, CDR1 is KGHSH and CDR2 LQKENI. The germline V and J ends were trimmed by 6 bases and 1 base, with 10 bases remaining between them. Via MiXCR, TCRdb re-called the 5' RACE reads, giving one row per CDR3 protein. Of 240,000 or so distinct CDR3 sequences in the sample, 7% were seen once. Study-level points and caveats: Out-of-frame alpha sequences common to twins exhibited an excess of low generation probability.

This sample was also put to use in a study of yellow fever vaccine responses in identical twins. That investigation notes: Twins reportedly had a vaccine T cell response that seemed partly convergent, partly personalized.

This clonotype was obtained from a woman aged 18-29 years in good health. The genes are TRBV18 and TRBJ2-6; no firm D call. Sequenced material: memory (CD45RO+) T cells sorted from blood. This CDR3 is CASSPPVSGANVLTF. In DNA, the CDR3 is TGTGCCAGCTCCCCGCCGGTGTCTGGGGCCAACGTCCTGACTTTC.